This T cell receptor (beta chain) was retrieved from a study of low-dose radiotherapy and immunotherapy resistance in tumors. Study overall: Participants in Cohort 1 were administered 0.5 Gy per fraction at 2-week intervals, to a cumulative dose of 6.5 Gy.

Primers targeting TRAV and TRBV primed first-strand cDNA, covering alpha and beta chains. Both a constant-region primer and a V-primer adapter served to amplify TCRs across 20 to 25 PCR cycles. One entry per CDR3 protein results from TCRdb running MiXCR on the reads. This table has 59,000 or so distinct CDR3 sequences, roughly 29% appearing once. This clonotype occurred many times. Regarding time point: before trial treatment. Donors were given nivolumab, ipilimumab, aspirin, low-dose cyclophosphamide and low-dose radiotherapy. The material sequenced was PBMCs, taken before treatment. This TCR came from a male donor with rectosigmoid adenocarcinoma.

CDR3 sequence reads: CASSESEGGWETQYF. CDR3 sequence (DNA): TGCGCCAGCAGTGAGTCGGAAGGGGGCTGGGAGACCCAGTACTTC. The genes are TRBV10-2 and TRBJ2-5; TRBD1 matches at 7 bases. CDR3 length equals 15 residues. Germline-derived CDR1 and CDR2 are WSHSY and SAAADI. V dropped 0 bases and J dropped 5; count of bases not matched to a gene: 6.